This T cell receptor (beta chain) was sequenced in a study of blood T cell repertoires in COVID-19 (dated by TCRdb to the early 2020s). Broadly, across the study: Samples from collaborators originated in the United States, Italy and Spain and spanned both the acute and convalescent phases of COVID-19. The prospective study material was composed of cDNA or gDNA derived from T cells, B-cell-depleted T cells, or PBMCs. Subjects who had been exposed to COVID-19, were actively infected with it, or had recovered from it provided the deeply sampled blood TCRbeta repertoires that made up the dataset. The repertoires were released in a freely available public database meant as a resource for research on the immune response to SARS-CoV-2. Samples came from the ongoing ImmuneRACE study (first 160 participants) plus 1,254 subjects from 6 global collaborators. Sample metadata almost always included a de-identified subject ID, COVID-19 status, age in years and sex. Where HLA class I and class II types were available, the types were taken from metadata supplied by the sample provider, not from assay-based typing. Summary of the overall study and its limitations: How much clinical and demographic metadata was included differed by source and by participant, and the metadata was provided uncurated.

As concerns this clone: Its antigen is still unknown. One base away there is no much larger clone; base qualities are not given.

The collaborating institutions used their own protocols to collect whole blood in K2EDTA tubes. Collaborator samples were shipped for TCRbeta analysis as frozen whole blood, isolated PBMCs, or DNA extracted from either sample type. TCRbeta CDR3 regions were amplified from genomic DNA using the immunoSEQ Assay, a bias-controlled multiplex PCR. In the source study's methods: The number of nucleated cells in each sample was estimated by amplification of reference gene primers within the assay. To quantify the absolute abundance of each unique TCRbeta CDR3 rearrangement, sequence reads were collapsed and filtered. For each sample, productive Simpson clonality was calculated as the square root of Simpson's diversity index over productive rearrangements. TCRdb obtained this table from immuneACCESS and retained in-frame rearrangements with V and J assigned. These tables miss some clones; where compared with another copy, unresolved V genes account for less than half of the shortfall, and the remainder is unexplained. V and J calls and clone size are those listed in that table; D and trimming were worked out from the DNA. The sample table contains approximately 69,000 clones; only one count was recorded for roughly 82% of them. The ten largest make up roughly 13% of the sample.

The specimen was peripheral blood. The origin of this receptor is a woman of 80 years or more with acute or convalescent COVID-19.

The CDR3 reads as follows: CASSIEGHSYNEQFF. The nucleotides read TGTGCCAGTAGTATAGAGGGACACTCCTACAATGAGCAGTTCTTC. The chain is assembled from TRBV19 and TRBJ2-1; matching of 6 bases hints at TRBD1 as the D gene. At the junction V is shortened by 0 bases and J by 0 bases, with 6 bases in between. CDR1 is given as LNHDA and CDR2 as SQIVND, both from the germline V gene (reference sequence). From its cysteine to its phenylalanine, the CDR3 spans 15 amino acids. The read is trimmed to its CDR3 DNA, 45 bases read in frame from base 1.